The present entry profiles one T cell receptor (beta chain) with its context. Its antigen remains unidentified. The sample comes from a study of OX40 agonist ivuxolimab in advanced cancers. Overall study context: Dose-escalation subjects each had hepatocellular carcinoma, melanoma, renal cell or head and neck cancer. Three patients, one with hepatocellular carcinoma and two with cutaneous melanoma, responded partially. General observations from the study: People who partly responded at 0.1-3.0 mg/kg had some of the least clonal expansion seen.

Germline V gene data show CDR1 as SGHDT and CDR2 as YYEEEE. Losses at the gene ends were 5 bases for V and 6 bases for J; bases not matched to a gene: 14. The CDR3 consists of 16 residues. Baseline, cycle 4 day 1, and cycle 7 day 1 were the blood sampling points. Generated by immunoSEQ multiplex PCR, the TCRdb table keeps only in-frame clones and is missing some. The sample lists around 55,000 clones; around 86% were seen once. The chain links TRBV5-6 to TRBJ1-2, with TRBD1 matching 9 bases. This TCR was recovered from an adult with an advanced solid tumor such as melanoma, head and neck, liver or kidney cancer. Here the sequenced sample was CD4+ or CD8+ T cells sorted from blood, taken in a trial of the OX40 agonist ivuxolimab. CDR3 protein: CASSSDPGTGWDGYTF. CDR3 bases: TGTGCCAGCAGTTCCGACCCCGGGACAGGGTGGGATGGCTACACCTTC. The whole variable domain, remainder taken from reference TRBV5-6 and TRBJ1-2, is DAGVTQSPTHLIKTRGQQVTLRCSPKSGHDTVSWYQQALGQGPQFIFQYYEEEERQRGNFPDRFSGHQFPNYSSELNVNALLLGDSALYLCASSSDPGTGWDGYTFGSGTRLTVV.